Below, one T cell receptor (beta chain) is given with its context. What antigen it recognizes has not been identified. No clone much larger than this one lies a single base away; base qualities are absent. This sample was taken from a study of blood T cell repertoires in COVID-19 (dated by TCRdb to the early 2020s). For the study in its entirety: Samples from collaborators originated in the United States, Italy and Spain and spanned both the acute and convalescent phases of COVID-19. The material from the prospective study consisted of cDNA or gDNA derived from T cells, B-cell-depleted T cells, or PBMCs. Subjects who had been exposed to COVID-19, were actively infected with it, or had recovered from it provided the deeply sampled blood TCRbeta repertoires that made up the dataset. A freely available public database, intended as a resource for researchers studying the immune response to SARS-CoV-2, is where the repertoires were released. Samples were obtained from the ongoing ImmuneRACE study (first 160 participants) and from roughly 1,300 subjects provided by 6 global collaborators. Nearly every sample came with metadata listing a de-identified subject ID, COVID-19 status, age in years and sex. Where available, HLA class I and class II types were obtained from metadata supplied by the sample provider rather than from assay-based typing.

The CDR3 runs 16 amino acids, cysteine and phenylalanine included. The retained sequence is limited to the CDR3, 48 bases, with the frame set at the first base. V and J are trimmed by 4 bases and 0 bases, and the gene matches miss 7 bases of the junction. In the germline V gene, CDR1 corresponds to SGHVS and CDR2 to FNYEAQ. In the prospective study, participants were roughly 18 to 89 years old, resided in about two dozen geographic areas of the United States, and were enrolled through a virtual design. Cohort assignment in the prospective study relied on participant-reported clinical history from a screening survey and a study questionnaire. A participant counted as exposed if, within 2 weeks of entering the study, that participant had been in contact with someone who had a PCR-confirmed or clinician-diagnosed COVID-19 case. In the prospective study, mobile phlebotomists collected whole blood, serum and a nasopharyngeal or oropharyngeal swab from each participant. Participants in the prospective study had the option to provide additional blood draws and questionnaires over a 2-month period. Before DNA extraction, prospective study blood samples were shipped either frozen or at room temperature.

Broad study findings and their caveats: How much clinical and demographic metadata was included differed by source and by participant, and the metadata was provided uncurated.

The immunoSEQ Assay, a bias-controlled multiplex PCR, was used to amplify TCRbeta CDR3 regions from genomic DNA. In the original analysis: The number of nucleated cells in each sample was estimated from the amplification of reference gene primers within the assay. To quantify the absolute abundance of each unique TCRbeta CDR3 rearrangement, sequence reads were collapsed and filtered. For each sample, productive Simpson clonality was calculated as the square root of Simpson's diversity index over productive rearrangements. Imported from immuneACCESS, the table was reduced by TCRdb to in-frame sequences with V and J called. These copies leave out some clones; in studies compared against another copy, an unresolved V gene accounts for under half, and the cause of the remainder is not known. The DNA was the basis for D and trimming; V, J and clone size are from that table. The sample table contains fewer than 350,000 clones; only one count was recorded for about 88% of them. Just over 1% of the sample goes to the ten largest clones.

The sequenced sample consisted of PBMCs or T cells enriched from blood (not recorded which). The chain links TRBV7-6 with TRBJ2-3; TRBD1 fits 7 bases in the junction. This receptor was taken from a woman under 40 who had been exposed to COVID-19. The DNA sequence is TGTGCCAGCAGCTCCGGCCCGGACAGGAGCACAGATACGCAGTATTTT. Its product reads: CASSSGPDRSTDTQYF.